This is a list of T cell receptor beta chains from one sample in a study of graft-versus-host responses after intestinal transplantation. Sequencing used immunoSEQ multiplex PCR; TCRdb keeps in-frame clones, though not all of them. The sample shows tens of thousands of clones, over 35% of them seen only once. Specimen: alloreactive CD8+ T cells from a mixed lymphocyte reaction culture, collected before transplantation. The receptors were gathered from a human patient who was an organ donor for intestinal transplantation. Both conserved end residues are part of each CDR3. The D gene is left open where the match is weak. Clone size is stated in some rows and not others, as once, few, many or a class when expanded.

CDR3 protein	CDR3 DNA	D gene	V gene	J gene	clone size
CSVEDREPGRGYTF	TGCAGCGTTGAAGATCGGGAACCAGGGCGTGGCTACACCTTC	.	TRBV29-1	TRBJ1-2	few
CASSIAGGVNEQYF	TGTGCCAGTAGTATAGCGGGAGGAGTCAACGAGCAGTACTTC	TRBD2	TRBV19	TRBJ2-7	few
CASSQATFGPSYEQYF	TGCGCCAGCAGCCAAGCAACTTTCGGGCCGTCCTACGAGCAGTACTTC	.	TRBV4-3	TRBJ2-7	few
CASSESTSGRETQYF	TGTGCCAGCAGTGAATCGACTAGCGGGAGAGAGACCCAGTACTTC	TRBD2	TRBV2	TRBJ2-5	few
CASSFWQGEDTQYF	TGTGCCAGCAGCTTCTGGCAGGGGGAAGATACGCAGTATTTT	TRBD1	TRBV5-6	TRBJ2-3	.
CASRTDSFGTLHF	TGTGCCAGTAGGACGGACAGCTTCGGGACCCTCCACTTT	.	TRBV19	TRBJ1-6	.
CARSLNWLAGDTGELFF	TGTGCCAGAAGCTTGAATTGGCTAGCGGGAGACACCGGGGAGCTGTTTTTT	TRBD2	TRBV5-3	TRBJ2-2	.
CASSLGTSGYNEQFF	TGTGCCAGCAGCTTAGGGACTAGCGGCTACAATGAGCAGTTCTTC	TRBD2	TRBV11-1	TRBJ2-1	once
CASSGGLAGEADTQYF	TGTGCCAGTAGCGGGGGACTAGCGGGAGAAGCAGATACGCAGTATTTT	TRBD2	TRBV19	TRBJ2-3	medium-sized
CASSLGADTEAFF	TGTGCCAGCAGTTTAGGGGCTGACACTGAAGCTTTCTTT	.	TRBV27	TRBJ1-1	few
CASSRWGELAAYYEQYF	TGTGCCAGCAGCCGTTGGGGGGAACTAGCGGCTTACTACGAGCAGTACTTC	TRBD2	TRBV5-4	TRBJ2-7	.
CASSSGTGVSNTIYF	TGTGCCAGCAGCTCAGGGACAGGGGTTTCAAACACCATATATTTT	TRBD1	TRBV7-2	TRBJ1-3	once
CASRGPGRDTEAFF	TGTGCCAGCAGGGGTCCTGGACGGGACACTGAAGCTTTCTTT	.	TRBV6-5	TRBJ1-1	.
CASSHLNQPQHF	TGTGCCAGCAGCCATTTGAATCAGCCCCAGCATTTT	.	TRBV4-1	TRBJ1-5	.
CASSPAGTANNEQFF	TGTGCCAGCAGCCCTGCAGGGACAGCCAACAATGAGCAGTTCTTC	TRBD1	TRBV7-9	TRBJ2-1	.
CSVISSYEQYF	TGCAGCGTTATCAGTTCCTACGAGCAGTACTTC	.	TRBV29-1	TRBJ2-7	.
CASSIGGGRGDEAFF	TGTGCCAGCAGTATCGGGGGAGGGAGGGGGGATGAAGCTTTCTTT	.	TRBV6-1	TRBJ1-1	.
CASSRYRGRNQPQHF	TGCGCCAGCAGCCGGTACAGGGGTAGAAATCAGCCCCAGCATTTT	TRBD1	TRBV4-1	TRBJ1-5	.
CASSFEGGAGYGYTF	TGTGCCAGCAGCTTTGAAGGGGGCGCGGGCTATGGCTACACCTTC	TRBD1	TRBV5-4	TRBJ1-2	.
CASSSAGSTLYGYTF	TGCGCCAGCAGCTCCGCAGGCAGCACCCTCTATGGCTACACCTTC	.	TRBV5-1	TRBJ1-2	few
CASSLGRYEQYF	TGTGCCAGCAGCTTGGGGCGATACGAGCAGTACTTC	.	TRBV5-4	TRBJ2-7	few
CASSRQGSNTGELFF	TGTGCCAGCAGCCGACAGGGCTCGAACACCGGGGAGCTGTTTTTT	TRBD1	TRBV7-2	TRBJ2-2	few
CASRRGYGYTF	TGTGCCAGCAGGCGAGGCTATGGCTACACCTTC	.	TRBV27	TRBJ1-2	.
CASSWTSGSTDTQYF	TGTGCCAGCAGTTGGACTAGCGGGAGCACAGATACGCAGTATTTT	TRBD2	TRBV6-1	TRBJ2-3	.
CASSLGELAGSYNEQFF	TGTGCCAGCAGCTTAGGAGAGCTAGCGGGGTCCTACAATGAGCAGTTCTTC	TRBD2	TRBV11-3	TRBJ2-1	.
CASSATTAPGEQFF	TGTGCCAGCAGTGCTACTACGGCCCCCGGTGAGCAGTTCTTC	.	TRBV27	TRBJ2-1	.
CASSYAKGLAGGYNEQFF	TGTGCCAGCAGCTACGCTAAAGGACTAGCGGGAGGTTACAATGAGCAGTTCTTC	TRBD2	TRBV7-2	TRBJ2-1	.
CASSHLTYEQYF	TGTGCCAGCAGCCACCTCACCTACGAGCAGTACTTC	.	TRBV6-6	TRBJ2-7	.
CASSLVATGEETQYF	TGTGCCAGCAGCTTAGTAGCGACAGGGGAAGAGACCCAGTACTTC	TRBD1	TRBV7-4	TRBJ2-5	few
CASSDLTVRGHQPQHF	TGTGCCAGCAGTGACCTCACGGTCAGGGGGCATCAGCCCCAGCATTTT	TRBD1	TRBV6-1	TRBJ1-5	.
CASSQEVMMNTEAFF	TGCGCCAGCAGCCAAGAAGTGATGATGAACACTGAAGCTTTCTTT	.	TRBV4-1	TRBJ1-1	.
CASSYLGTSGHNEQFF	TGTGCCAGCAGTTACTTAGGGACTAGCGGACACAATGAGCAGTTCTTC	TRBD2	TRBV6-5	TRBJ2-1	few
CASSFYGTGGHEQFF	TGTGCCAGCAGTTTCTATGGGACAGGGGGCCATGAGCAGTTCTTC	TRBD1	TRBV27	TRBJ2-1	.
CASNGGLRGPDEQYF	TGTGCCAGCAATGGGGGTCTCAGGGGGCCTGACGAGCAGTACTTC	TRBD1	TRBV6-1	TRBJ2-7	.
CASSLWTGDEKLFF	TGTGCCAGCAGTTTATGGACAGGGGATGAAAAACTGTTTTTT	TRBD1	TRBV27	TRBJ1-4	.
CASSKKTGTSTDTQYF	TGTGCCAGCAGCAAAAAAACCGGGACTAGCACAGATACGCAGTATTTT	.	TRBV21-1	TRBJ2-3	.
CASSARAGIYEQYF	TGTGCCAGCAGCGCAAGAGCAGGTATTTACGAGCAGTACTTC	.	TRBV7-2	TRBJ2-7	.